Included here is one T cell receptor (beta chain) sequence, with context. The target antigen is unknown. A junction boundary mismatches the germline segment, possibly from a read error. The CDR3 consists of 13 residues. Germline V CDR1 and CDR2: SGHVS, FNYEAQ. A second PCR of about 7 to 11 cycles used a sample-barcoded 5' primer and a J-beta primer mix. TCRdb processed the 5' RACE reads anew with MiXCR; each CDR3 protein has one entry. Of some 700,000 distinct CDR3 sequences listed, roughly 41% are singletons. The data are from a study of blood T cells in healthy people across ages. Study-wide findings and caveats: Any changes in expanded clonotypes were possibly confounded, as donor CMV status remained unknown. The lack of PBMC sorting stopped any conclusive naive versus antigen-experienced comparison.

Material for sequencing was blood. V usage is TRBV7-6 and J usage is TRBJ2-5; no clear D gene. The sequence was obtained from a woman aged 60 to 75 in good health. The CDR3 DNA sequence: TGTGCCAGCAGCCCGGGCCCCCAAGAGACCCAGTGCTTC. It codes for CASSPGPQETQCF.